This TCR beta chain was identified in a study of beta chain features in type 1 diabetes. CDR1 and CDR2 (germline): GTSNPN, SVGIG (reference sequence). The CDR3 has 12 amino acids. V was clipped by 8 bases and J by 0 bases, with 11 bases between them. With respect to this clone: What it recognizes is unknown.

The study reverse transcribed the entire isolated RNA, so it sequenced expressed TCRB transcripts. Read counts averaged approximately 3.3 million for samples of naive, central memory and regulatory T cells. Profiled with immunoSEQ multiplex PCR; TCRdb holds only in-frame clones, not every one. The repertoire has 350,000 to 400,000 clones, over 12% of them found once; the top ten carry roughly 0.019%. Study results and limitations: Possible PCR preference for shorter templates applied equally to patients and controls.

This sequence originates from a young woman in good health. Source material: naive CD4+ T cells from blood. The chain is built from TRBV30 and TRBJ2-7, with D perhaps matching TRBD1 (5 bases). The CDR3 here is CAGDRSSYEQYF. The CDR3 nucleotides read TGTGCCGGCGACAGAAGCTCCTACGAGCAGTACTTC.